This T cell receptor (beta chain) came from a study of cytotoxic CD8 clonotypes in ibrutinib-treated CLL. Study-wide context: In all, under twelve patients were relapsed/refractory, approximately 16 were treatment-naive and around 17 were IGHV unmutated.

Concerning this clone: Its antigen is unknown.

Genomic DNA in an amount of about 2 micrograms was extracted from cryopreserved PBMCs and used for the preparation of TCR beta libraries. Study-level points and caveats: A difference in sampling times existed between sustained-remission and progressing patients.

The repertoire was sequenced with immunoSEQ multiplex PCR; TCRdb's copy has only in-frame clones and lacks some. The repertoire holds about 200,000 clones, with approximately 79% as singletons. The CDR3 contains 14 residues. Trimming removed 5 bases from V and 4 bases from J, with 14 bases in between. Germline lookup yields CDR1 SEHNR and CDR2 FQNEAQ (reference sequence). Sequencing used PBMCs, obtained after 12 months of ibrutinib treatment. This clonotype was obtained from a human donor with chronic lymphocytic leukemia. V usage is TRBV7-9 and J usage is TRBJ1-2, with no clear D. The CDR3 sequence is CASSPRTGPYGYTF. The CDR3 bases are TGTGCCAGCAGCCCCCGGACCGGGCCCTATGGCTACACCTTC.